This is a list of T cell receptor beta chains from one sample in a study of shared clonotypes between healthy human individuals. Assay: immunoSEQ multiplex PCR; the TCRdb copy retains only in-frame clones and omits some. The table has about 2.3 million clones, under 95% seen once. The sample comprised naive CD4+ T cells from PBMCs. The receptors come from a man younger than 35 in good health. Some clones in this sample may be carry-over from other donors' samples. Both conserved end residues are part of each CDR3. D genes are given only for firm matches. Rows give clone size only sometimes, using once, few, many, or a class for an expanded clone.

TRBJ2-5 | - | - | TRBV10-2 | TGCGCCAGCAGTGAGCAGGGGTTAGAGACCCAGTACTTC | CASSEQGLETQYF
TRBJ1-3 | - | - | TRBV7-2 | TGTGCCAGCAGCTTCATCCTAGGGGCATGGAACACCATATATTTT | CASSFILGAWNTIYF
TRBJ2-3 | - | - | TRBV28 | TGTGCCACCTCGGAAAAGGGGATTTGGAGGCAGTATTTT | CATSEKGIWRQYF
TRBJ2-1 | - | TRBD2 | TRBV4-1 | TGCGCCAGCGGGAGGGTAGCGGGAGGGCTCCCCGATGAGCAGTTCTTC | CASGRVAGGLPDEQFF
TRBJ1-1 | few | - | TRBV30 | TGTGCCTGGAGTGAGGGTAGTACTGAAGCTTTCTTT | CAWSEGSTEAFF
TRBJ2-3 | - | TRBD2 | TRBV7-9 | TGTGCCAGCAGCAGACTAGCGGGAGTTACAGATACGCAGTATTTT | CASSRLAGVTDTQYF
TRBJ2-7 | - | TRBD2 | TRBV6-1 | TGTGCCAGCAGTGGTTCGACTAGCGGAATATCCTACGAGCAGTACTTC | CASSGSTSGISYEQYF
TRBJ2-2 | once | - | TRBV10-2 | TGCGCCAGCAGTTTCAGCGGAGGGACCGGGGAGCTGTTTTTT | CASSFSGGTGELFF
TRBJ1-5 | - | - | TRBV19 | TGTGCCACCAAACACAGGGCAGGCAATCAGCCCCAGCATTTT | CATKHRAGNQPQHF
TRBJ1-4 | - | TRBD1 | TRBV28 | TGTGCCAGCAGTTCAGGCCGGGACAGGGGCATTGAAAAACTGTTTTTT | CASSSGRDRGIEKLFF
TRBJ2-1 | - | - | TRBV7-3 | TGTGCCAGCAGCTTAGTGGCGGTTTCCTACAATGAGCAGTTCTTC | CASSLVAVSYNEQFF
TRBJ2-5 | - | - | TRBV6-6 | TGTGCCACCACCTGGGGGCGGGAGAGAGGGGAGACCCAGTACTTC | CATTWGRERGETQYF
TRBJ2-7 | - | TRBD2 | TRBV5-5 | TGTGCCAGCACCCCCGGGCCTAGCGGATCCTACGAGCAGTACTTC | CASTPGPSGSYEQYF
TRBJ1-2 | - | - | TRBV19 | TGTGCCAGTAGTCGAAGGACGGATGGTTTGGGCTACACCTTC | CASSRRTDGLGYTF
TRBJ2-3 | - | - | TRBV5-4 | TGTGCCAGCAGGTACCGACTGGGATCAAACCCAGATACGCAGTATTTT | CASRYRLGSNPDTQYF
TRBJ2-7 | once | TRBD1 | TRBV11-1 | TGTGCCAGCAGCAACCGGGACAGAGACTACGAGCAGTACTTC | CASSNRDRDYEQYF
TRBJ2-7 | few | - | TRBV4-1 | TGCGCCAGCAGCCAAGTGGGACTCCCAGGGACCTACGAGCAGTACTTC | CASSQVGLPGTYEQYF
TRBJ1-1 | - | - | TRBV28 | TGTGCCAGCAGCCAGAGGCAGGGAAACACTGAAGCTTTCTTT | CASSQRQGNTEAFF
TRBJ1-2 | - | - | TRBV30 | TGTGCCTGGAGGGAGACAGGAGTGGGGGGTGGCTACACCTTC | CAWRETGVGGGYTF
TRBJ1-1 | - | - | TRBV5-6 | TGTGCCAGCAGCCCCATGGGGGCGCAGCCTAGCAGCGCTTTCTTT | CASSPMGAQPSSAFF
TRBJ2-5 | - | - | TRBV6-5 | TGTGCCAGCAGCGACATAAGTGGGCAAGAGACCCAGTACTTC | CASSDISGQETQYF
TRBJ2-1 | - | TRBD2 | TRBV6-1 | TGTGCCGGACTAGCGGGTCTGGTGGAGAATGAGCAGTTCTTC | CAGLAGLVENEQFF
TRBJ2-1 | - | - | TRBV27 | TGTGCCAGCAGTTCACAAGCTGGCGAGCAGTTCTTC | CASSSQAGEQFF